One and the same sample provided the 20 T cell receptor beta chains below, sequenced in a study of T cells in Graves' hyperthyroidism and ophthalmopathy. RNA transcripts yielded amplified TCR beta CDR3 regions. First-round RT-PCR targeting the TCR CDR3 was performed with the HTBI primer set. Each CDR3 protein is one row after TCRdb ran MiXCR on the multiplex PCR reads. The sample includes hundreds of thousands of distinct CDR3 sequences, around 20% of them seen just once. The sequenced sample consisted of blood. The receptors come from a man aged 25 to 45 with Graves' ophthalmopathy.

This clonotype was seen repeatedly, ten times or more. This chain uses TRBV12-3 or TRBV12-4 with TRBJ1-2, with 12 nucleotides matching TRBD1. V was pared by 8 bases and J by 4 bases, with 11 bases of the junction left unmatched. CDR3 size: 16 residues. CDR3 sequence: CASVGTGGSFSYGYTF. CDR3 DNA: TGTGCCAGCGTCGGGACAGGGGGCTCCTTTAGCTATGGCTACACCTTC.

The chain carries TRBV20-1 and TRBJ2-7; 7 bases match TRBD1. The ends lost 6 bases at V and 0 bases at J; junction bases unmatched: 5. This CDR3 is 13 amino acids long. Germline CDR1 is DFQATT and CDR2 is SNEGSKA (reference sequence). The CDR3 DNA reads as TGCAGTGCAAAGGGGACAGCCTCCTACGAGCAGTACTTC. Protein sequence: CSAKGTASYEQYF.

This clonotype occurred many times. V is TRBV6-1 and J is TRBJ1-5; D is perhaps TRBD1 (6 bases). CDR3 size: 12 residues. From germline, CDR1 is MNHNS and CDR2 SASEGT. V shed 6 bases and J shed 5 bases, with 8 bases lying between them. CDR3 sequence: CASRRTDQPQHF. The CDR3 DNA reads TGTGCCAGCAGGAGGACAGATCAGCCCCAGCATTTT.

The rearrangement joins TRBV5-1 to TRBJ2-3; 7 nucleotides align to TRBD1. Germline CDR1 SGHRS, CDR2 YFSETQ. Trimming took 3 bases from V and 7 from J; bases not matched to a gene: 5. The CDR3 consists of 13 residues. The CDR3 DNA reads TGCGCCAGCAGCTACTACAGGGGAAATACGCAGTATTTT. Translating it yields CASSYYRGNTQYF.

V usage is TRBV5-6 and J usage is TRBJ1-5; D remains unclear. Trimming removed 0 bases at V and 7 bases at J, with 11 bases between. Germline loops: CDR1 SGHDT, CDR2 YYEEEE. The length of the CDR3 is 14 residues. CDR3 sequence (DNA): TGTGCCAGCAGCTTGGGGGGTGGAGGACAGCCCCAGCATTTT. It codes for CASSLGGGGQPQHF.

The rearrangement joins TRBV6-1 to TRBJ1-1; D might be TRBD1 (5 bases). Trimming shortened V by 2 bases and J by 11 bases, and 15 bases separated the two germline ends. Germline CDR1 reads MNHNS; CDR2 reads SASEGT. CDR3 length equals 13 residues. The CDR3 loop reads CASSELGLGAAFF. DNA of the CDR3: TGTGCCAGCAGTGAATTGGGACTTGGAGCGGCTTTCTTT.

The chain joins TRBV7-3 to TRBJ2-5; D not resolved. From germline, CDR1 is SGHTA and CDR2 FQGTGA. The CDR3 sequence is 14 residues long. V lost 3 bases and J 4 bases, leaving 12 bases between the germline ends. As DNA, the CDR3 is TGTGCCAGCAGCTTTGCAGGCTCGAGAGAGACCCAGTACTTC. This sequence encodes CASSFAGSRETQYF.

The chain joins TRBV7-2 to TRBJ2-5, with TRBD2 matching over 9 bases. The CDR3 runs to 16 residues. V lost 5 bases to trimming and J lost 5 bases; unmatched junction nucleotides: 12. From germline, CDR1 is SGHTA and CDR2 FQGNSA. CDR3 amino acids: CASSQGPSGTSETQYF. In DNA, the CDR3 is TGTGCCAGCAGCCAAGGTCCTAGCGGGACCAGCGAGACCCAGTACTTC.

This clonotype has at least ten counts. The chain employs TRBV20-1 and TRBJ2-7; 9 bases line up with TRBD2. The CDR3 covers 14 residues. The V and J ends lost 2 bases and 2 bases, in that order; junction bases with no gene match: 4. Per germline, CDR1 DFQATT and CDR2 SNEGSKA (reference sequence). CDR3 coding DNA: TGCAGTGCTAGACTAGCGGGACCCACCTACGAGCAGTACTTC. It translates to CSARLAGPTYEQYF.

This clonotype has only a few counts. This chain connects TRBV29-1 to TRBJ2-7, with D possibly being TRBD1 (6 bases). V was clipped by 5 bases and J by 4 bases, with 18 bases between them. The CDR3 runs to 14 residues. Germline CDR1 and CDR2: SQVTM and ANQGSEA. CDR3 nucleotides: TGCAGCGTTAGCGCAATTTTAGGGGGATACGAGCAGTACTTC. Its protein product is CSVSAILGGYEQYF.

The chain has TRBV3-1 and TRBJ2-7, with 9 bases identical to TRBD1. Germline lookup yields CDR1 LGHDT and CDR2 YNNKEL (reference sequence). The CDR3 sequence is 15 residues long. V lost 0 bases, J lost 3 bases, and 3 bases stayed unmatched. This chain's CDR3 is CASSQETGGFYEQYF. The CDR3 coding sequence is TGTGCCAGCAGCCAAGAAACAGGGGGCTTCTACGAGCAGTACTTC.

The chain employs TRBV6-1 and TRBJ2-2; a possible D gene is TRBD1 (5 bases). This CDR3 is 15 amino acids long. V was shortened by 5 bases and J by 1 base, with 11 bases between the two germline ends. CDR1 and CDR2 (germline): MNHNS, SASEGT. CDR3 sequence (DNA): TGTGCCAGCAGTAAACGACAGCAGAACACCGGGGAGCTGTTTTTT. Translating it yields CASSKRQQNTGELFF.

This clonotype appeared a few times. The CDR3 bases are TGTGCCAGCAGGACCGGGCGGACTCCCGGGAATGAGCAGTTCTTC. Its translation: CASRTGRTPGNEQFF. The chain employs TRBV11-1 and TRBJ2-1, with D maybe TRBD2 (5 bases). The V gene lost 6 bases and the J gene lost 7 bases, with 19 bases spanning the gap. The CDR3 is 15 amino acids. Germline CDR1 is SGHAT and CDR2 is FQDESV (reference sequence).

This clonotype appeared many times. V is TRBV20-1 and J is TRBJ2-7, with 9 bases identical to TRBD2. This CDR3 has 15 residues. The trim removed 0 bases at V and 7 bases at J, leaving 10 bases unmatched. Germline CDR1 is DFQATT and CDR2 is SNEGSKA (reference sequence). The CDR3 is CSARESASGIGEQYF. CDR3 coding DNA: TGCAGTGCTAGAGAATCGGCTAGCGGGATCGGGGAGCAGTACTTC.

The rearrangement uses TRBV27 and TRBJ2-7; D ambiguous. V was clipped by 1 base and J by 4 bases, with 8 bases between them. From germline, CDR1 is MNHEY and CDR2 SMNVEV (reference sequence). There are 13 residues in the CDR3. The CDR3 nucleotides are TGTGCCAGCAGTTTATTCGCCAATTACGAGCAGTACTTC. It specifies CASSLFANYEQYF.

This clonotype has at least ten counts. The gene calls are TRBV30 and TRBJ2-3; TRBD2 aligns across 10 bases. The ends lost 0 bases at V and 4 bases at J; junction bases unmatched: 7. This CDR3 has 16 amino acids. Germline CDR1 and CDR2: GTSNPN and SVGIG (reference sequence). CDR3 nucleotide sequence: TGTGCCTGGAGTGTTGGTAGCGGGAGGAGTGCAGATACGCAGTATTTT. It codes for CAWSVGSGRSADTQYF.

The chain employs TRBV24-1 and TRBJ2-1; 8 bases are shared with TRBD2. Trimming took 5 bases from V and 3 from J; bases not matched to a gene: 5. The CDR3 covers 15 residues. The germline V gene encodes CDR1 KGHDR and CDR2 SFDVKD. This CDR3 reads CATSVQAGVYNEQFF. Written as DNA, the CDR3 is TGTGCCACCAGTGTTCAAGCGGGAGTCTACAATGAGCAGTTCTTC.

This clonotype has only a few counts. In DNA form, the CDR3 reads TGTGCCTGCCGACAGGGAGGAAACACCATATATTTT. The encoded protein is CACRQGGNTIYF. The V gene is TRBV30, the J gene TRBJ1-3; 7 nucleotides agree with TRBD1. Unmatched junction bases numbered 3, after V lost 6 bases and J lost 4 bases. The CDR3 length is 12 residues. Germline V lookup: CDR1 GTSNPN, CDR2 SVGIG (reference sequence).

This clonotype has more than one count but fewer than ten. This chain links TRBV6-1 with TRBJ1-4; no reliable D call. The V gene lost 7 bases and the J gene lost 4 bases, with 4 bases spanning the gap. The CDR3 is 11 residues long. Per the germline V gene, CDR1 is MNHNS and CDR2 is SASEGT. The CDR3 DNA reads as TGTGCCAGCACGATTAATGAAAAACTGTTTTTT. Amino acid sequence: CASTINEKLFF.

This clonotype was seen many times. The rearrangement uses TRBV11-3 and TRBJ1-3; 8 bases fit TRBD1. V was pared by 5 bases and J by 5 bases, with 8 bases of the junction left unmatched. The CDR3 has 15 residues. Germline assignment: CDR1 SGHNT and CDR2 YENEEA. Here the CDR3 DNA reads TGTGCCAGCAGCCCAGACAGGGGAGGAAGAAACACCATATATTTT. Translated, it gives CASSPDRGGRNTIYF.